A single sample gave rise to the 24 T cell receptor beta chains below, sequenced in a study of T cell responses to AZD1222 COVID-19 vaccine. Profiling relied on immunoSEQ multiplex PCR, and the TCRdb table lists in-frame clones only, not all of them. The top ten hold over 8% of the sample, which has around 130,000 clones, 80% to 90% seen once. Sequenced here: peripheral blood, sampled 28 days after the second AZD1222 dose. All receptors come from an adult who received the AZD1222 COVID-19 vaccine.

The chain joins TRBV5-1 to TRBJ2-7; D is undetermined. Trimming left V 2 bases short and J 3 bases short, with 12 bases between. There are 14 residues in the CDR3. Looked up from germline, CDR1 is SGHRS and CDR2 is YFSETQ. Here the CDR3 DNA reads TGCGCCAGCAGCTTAGGTAGCCTGGTCTACGAGCAGTACTTC. Its protein is CASSLGSLVYEQYF.

V is TRBV18 and J is TRBJ2-1; 7 bases align to TRBD2. Trimming cost V 3 bases and J 3 bases; bases outside gene matches: 11. Per germline, CDR1 KGHSH and CDR2 LQKENI. The CDR3 has 17 amino acids. CDR3 loop: CASSPPSRDYHYNEQFF. CDR3 sequence (DNA): TGTGCCAGCTCACCCCCGAGCCGGGACTACCACTACAATGAGCAGTTCTTC.

CDR3 protein: CASSFSGSSSYEQYF. CDR3 DNA sequence: TGTGCCAGCAGCTTTAGCGGGAGTAGTTCCTACGAGCAGTACTTC. This chain connects TRBV7-9 to TRBJ2-7, with 9 bases identical to TRBD2. This CDR3 contains 15 residues. Germline V gene sequence: CDR1 SEHNR, CDR2 FQNEAQ (reference sequence). V lost 3 bases, J lost 1 base, and 4 bases stayed unmatched.

This chain connects TRBV15 to TRBJ1-1, with 7 bases fitting TRBD1. V dropped 5 bases and J dropped 5; count of bases not matched to a gene: 5. This CDR3 has 13 amino acids. Germline lookup yields CDR1 LNHNV and CDR2 YYDKDF (reference sequence). DNA for the CDR3: TGTGCCACCAGCTTCAGCAGGGGGACTGAAGCTTTCTTT. Its translation is CATSFSRGTEAFF.

In DNA form, the CDR3 reads TGTGCCAGCAGCCCGAGGACCAAAACTGAAGCTTTCTTT. Residues: CASSPRTKTEAFF. The J gene is TRBJ1-1, the V gene TRBV7-9; no reliable D call. The CDR3 loop spans 13 amino acids. The V end lost 5 bases, the J end lost 5 bases, and 12 bases lay between the germline ends. Germline V gene lookup returns CDR1 SEHNR and CDR2 FQNEAQ (reference sequence).

The J gene is TRBJ1-3, the V gene TRBV7-8; a weak D match, TRBD1 (6 bases). CDR1 is SGHVS and CDR2 is FQNEAQ in the germline V gene. This CDR3 contains 15 residues. The V end lost 5 bases, the J end lost 7 bases, and 18 bases lay between the germline ends. The CDR3 is CASSPRTVPRNTIYF. The DNA of the CDR3 is TGTGCCAGCAGCCCCCGGACAGTACCTCGGAACACCATATATTTT. The full variable domain, its missing parts supplied by reference TRBV7-8 and TRBJ1-3, is GAGVSQSPRYKVAKRGQDVALRCDPISGHVSLFWYQQALGQGPEFLTYFQNEAQLDKSGLPSDRFFAERPEGSVSTLKIQRTQQEDSAVYLCASSPRTVPRNTIYFGEGSWLTVV.

This chain joins TRBV19 and TRBJ2-5; 8 nucleotides align to TRBD2. Germline CDR1 reads LNHDA; CDR2 reads SQIVND (reference sequence). V gave up 6 bases and J gave up 5 bases; unmatched junction bases: 14. The CDR3 is made up of 16 amino acids. This CDR3 is CASSLGVSGSRETQYF. The CDR3 region has the DNA TGTGCCAGTAGCCTGGGGGTGAGCGGGAGCCGCGAGACCCAGTACTTC.

J is TRBJ2-1 and V is TRBV7-6; 11 bases agree with TRBD2. Losses at the gene ends were 4 bases for V and 8 bases for J; bases not matched to a gene: 16. The germline V gene encodes CDR1 SGHVS and CDR2 FNYEAQ. CDR3 length: 18 residues. CDR3 nucleotide sequence: TGTGCCAGCAGCTCCCGCCCGGGTAGCGGGAGGGGTGGGCATGAGCAGTTCTTC. Translated, it gives CASSSRPGSGRGGHEQFF.

This chain uses TRBV27 with TRBJ2-1; 8 bases match TRBD1. Per the germline V gene, CDR1 is MNHEY and CDR2 is SMNVEV (reference sequence). The CDR3 loop spans 14 amino acids. V shed 3 bases and J 4 bases; nucleotides not matched to a gene: 2. CDR3 in amino acids: CASSFNRGYNEQFF. Here the CDR3 DNA reads TGTGCCAGCAGTTTCAACAGGGGGTACAATGAGCAGTTCTTC.

V gene TRBV15 combines with J gene TRBJ1-1; D unclear. From germline, CDR1 is LNHNV and CDR2 YYDKDF (reference sequence). This CDR3 is built from 14 residues. Trimming cost V 1 base and J 3 bases, with 9 bases left between them. In DNA, the CDR3 is TGTGCCACCAGCAGAGTAGGCGCCTACACTGAAGCTTTCTTT. Translation gives CATSRVGAYTEAFF.

This clone occurred a few times. V is TRBV4-1 and J is TRBJ1-1; D gene uncertain. Looked up from germline, CDR1 is MGHRA and CDR2 is YSYEKL. V was clipped by 3 bases and J by 5 bases, with 16 bases between them. The CDR3 has 15 amino acids. This chain's CDR3 is CASSHLLRGGTEAFF. CDR3 bases: TGCGCCAGCAGCCACCTCTTACGCGGTGGGACTGAAGCTTTCTTT.

J is TRBJ1-2 and V is TRBV7-2; D not certain. Germline V gene sequence: CDR1 SGHTA, CDR2 FQGNSA. This CDR3 comprises 15 residues. Trimming stripped 5 bases from V and 4 bases from J, with 17 bases between. CDR3 sequence: CASSPLSAGSYGYTF. CDR3 DNA sequence: TGTGCCAGCAGCCCCTTGTCGGCGGGTAGCTATGGCTACACCTTC.

V is TRBV5-6 and J is TRBJ2-4; D may be TRBD1 (6 bases). This CDR3 comprises 14 residues. V was pared by 5 bases and J by 6 bases, with 15 bases between. Germline V gene sequence: CDR1 SGHDT, CDR2 YYEEEE. The CDR3 reads CASRLYTGLNIQYF. CDR3 DNA sequence: TGTGCCAGCAGGCTTTACACAGGGTTAAACATTCAGTACTTC.

This chain joins TRBV11-2 and TRBJ1-2; D perhaps matches TRBD1 (6 bases). Germline loops: CDR1 SGHAT, CDR2 FQNNGV. V lost 1 base and J 3 bases, leaving 18 bases between the germline ends. The CDR3 totals 17 residues. CDR3 region: CASSLVPPTGSDYGYTF. CDR3 nucleotide sequence: TGTGCCAGCAGCTTAGTCCCCCCGACAGGATCGGACTATGGCTACACCTTC.

The rearrangement uses TRBV6-1 and TRBJ2-7; D may match TRBD1 or TRBD2 (5 bases each). This CDR3 region has 15 residues. Trimming pared 1 base from V and 6 bases from J, leaving 16 bases between. Germline V gene lookup returns CDR1 MNHNS and CDR2 SASEGT. The CDR3 here is CASSEGTFGGGEQYF. Here the CDR3 DNA reads TGTGCCAGCAGTGAAGGGACATTTGGAGGTGGCGAGCAGTACTTC.

The chain carries TRBV7-9 and TRBJ2-7, with a weak D call TRBD1 (5 bases). The CDR3 sequence is 16 residues long. CDR1 and CDR2 (germline): SEHNR, FQNEAQ (reference sequence). V lost 5 bases and J lost 0, with 17 bases in between. In nucleotides, the CDR3 is TGTGCCAGCAGCACCCCCCTGGGGCCTAGCTCCTACGAGCAGTACTTC. Protein: CASSTPLGPSSYEQYF.

The chain uses TRBV19 and TRBJ2-1; D perhaps matches TRBD2 (5 bases). Germline CDR1 reads LNHDA; CDR2 reads SQIVND (reference sequence). Trimming took off 5 bases at V and 4 bases at J, with 18 bases between the two ends. The CDR3 loop spans 16 amino acids. This chain's CDR3 is CASSHLGKGVYNEQFF. In DNA form, the CDR3 reads TGTGCCAGTAGTCATCTAGGTAAGGGAGTATACAATGAGCAGTTCTTC.

V usage is TRBV7-3 and J usage is TRBJ2-5; maybe TRBD1 (6 bases). Trimming took 4 bases from V and 1 from J, leaving 13 bases between them. The CDR3 is 15 amino acids. Germline V gene data show CDR1 as SGHTA and CDR2 as FQGTGA. The CDR3 region has the DNA TGTGCCAGCAGCTCGGGAACAGGGATCCAAGAGACCCAGTACTTC. Translating gives CASSSGTGIQETQYF. Looking up the rest from reference TRBV7-3 and TRBJ2-5 gives the full variable domain: GAGVSQTPSNKVTEKGKYVELRCDPISGHTALYWYRQSLGQGPEFLIYFQGTGAADDSGLPNDRFFAVRPEGSVSTLKIQRTERGDSAVYLCASSSGTGIQETQYFGPGTRLLVL.

This clone was seen more than once but under ten times. V and J are TRBV7-8 and TRBJ1-5, with no clear D. Germline loops: CDR1 SGHVS, CDR2 FQNEAQ. The CDR3 has 15 residues. V lost 5 bases and J lost 6, with 17 bases in between. As DNA, the CDR3 is TGTGCCAGCAGCGCGCCGGGAATTGGCAGTCAGCCCCAGCATTTT. This translates into CASSAPGIGSQPQHF.

The V and J genes are TRBV6-5 and TRBJ2-7; 12 bases are a match to TRBD2. The junction had 4 bases not matched to a gene; V was cut back by 6 bases and J by 7 bases. Per the germline V gene, CDR1 is MNHEY and CDR2 is SVGAGI. This CDR3 has 13 amino acids. Written as DNA, the CDR3 is TGTGCCAGCAGCCTGGGACTAGCGGGTGAGCAGTACTTC. Translating gives CASSLGLAGEQYF.

The V and J genes are TRBV3-1 (or the pseudogene TRBV3-2) and TRBJ1-1; D uncertain. The germline gives CDR1 LGHDT, CDR2 YNNKEL (reference sequence). V was trimmed by 1 base and J by 6 bases, leaving 6 bases between them. The CDR3 is 12 amino acids. CDR3 in DNA: TGTGCCAGCAGCCAAGCTCCCGCTGAAGCTTTCTTT. It is translated as CASSQAPAEAFF.

J is TRBJ2-7 and V is TRBV6-2 or TRBV6-3, with D possibly matching TRBD2 (6 bases). V gave up 6 bases and J gave up 6 bases, with 18 bases separating them. The CDR3 runs 14 residues. The germline V gene has CDR1 MNHEY and CDR2 SVGEGT. The DNA of the CDR3 is TGTGCCAGCAGCCAAAGACTAGTAACGGTCGAGCAGTACTTC. It translates to CASSQRLVTVEQYF.

This rearrangement joins TRBV5-1 to TRBJ2-5, with 11 nucleotides matching TRBD2. The length of the CDR3 is 16 residues. CDR1 is SGHRS, CDR2 YFSETQ, per germline. With 4 bases clipped from V and 4 bases from J, the junction kept 9 bases outside the gene matches. The CDR3 here is CASSILGGLAGETQYF. CDR3 DNA sequence: TGCGCCAGCAGCATATTGGGAGGACTAGCGGGAGAGACCCAGTACTTC.

This chain connects TRBV30 to TRBJ1-5; D remains ambiguous. The V and J ends lost 2 bases and 3 bases respectively, with 11 bases between them. The CDR3 spans 14 residues. Germline V gene data show CDR1 as GTSNPN and CDR2 as SVGIG (reference sequence). CDR3 bases: TGTGCCTGGAGTTATGGGCAGGCCAATCAGCCCCAGCATTTT. It encodes CAWSYGQANQPQHF.